The sequence of this T cell receptor (beta chain) was determined in a study of T cells in Graves' hyperthyroidism and ophthalmopathy. Study findings and constraints: Most thyroid-expanded clonotypes above 0.001 were also found in blood.

Template material for amplifying TCR beta CDR3 regions consisted of RNA transcripts. Primed by the HTBI set, a first-round RT-PCR was run on the TCR CDR3. In TCRdb, the multiplex PCR reads were re-called with MiXCR into one record per CDR3 protein. Of fewer than 400,000 distinct CDR3 sequences in the sample, around a sixth were seen once. The germline V and J ends were trimmed by 8 bases and 7 bases, with 12 bases remaining between them. CDR1 is LGHDT, CDR2 YNNKEL, per germline (reference sequence). CDR3 length: 12 residues. With respect to this clonotype: Its antigen is undetermined.

Sequencing was carried out using blood. The rearrangement uses TRBV3-1 and TRBJ2-1, with unresolved D. This TCR came from a young woman with Graves' hyperthyroidism that later progressed to Graves' ophthalmopathy. Here the CDR3 DNA reads TGTGCCAGCGGATATAGATGGAATGAGCAGTTCTTC. As protein: CASGYRWNEQFF.